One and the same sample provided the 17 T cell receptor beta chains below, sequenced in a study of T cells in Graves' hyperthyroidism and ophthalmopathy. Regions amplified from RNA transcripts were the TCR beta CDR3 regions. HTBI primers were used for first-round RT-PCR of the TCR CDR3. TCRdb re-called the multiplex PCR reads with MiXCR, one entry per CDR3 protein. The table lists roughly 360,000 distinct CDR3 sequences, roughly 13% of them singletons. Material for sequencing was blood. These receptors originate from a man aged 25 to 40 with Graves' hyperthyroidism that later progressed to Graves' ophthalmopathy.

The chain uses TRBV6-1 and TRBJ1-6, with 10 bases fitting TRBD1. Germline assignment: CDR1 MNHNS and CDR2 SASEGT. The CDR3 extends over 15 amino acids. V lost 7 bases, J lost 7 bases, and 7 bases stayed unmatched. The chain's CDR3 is CASKGDRGRNSPLHF. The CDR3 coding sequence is TGTGCCAGCAAGGGAGACAGGGGGCGAAATTCACCCCTCCACTTT.

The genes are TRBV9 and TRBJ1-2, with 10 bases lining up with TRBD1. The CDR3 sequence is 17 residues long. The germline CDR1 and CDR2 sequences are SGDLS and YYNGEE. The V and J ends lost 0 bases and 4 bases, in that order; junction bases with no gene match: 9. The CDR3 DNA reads TGTGCCAGCAGCGTAGCGGCCGGGACAGGGGTCCCCTATGGCTACACCTTC. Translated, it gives CASSVAAGTGVPYGYTF.

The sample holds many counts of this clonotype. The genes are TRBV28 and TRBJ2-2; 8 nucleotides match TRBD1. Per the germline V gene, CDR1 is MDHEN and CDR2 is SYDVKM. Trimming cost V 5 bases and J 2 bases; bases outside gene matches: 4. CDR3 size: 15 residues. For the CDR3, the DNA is TGTGCCAGCAGTACAGGGGGATTTAACACCGGGGAGCTGTTTTTT. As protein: CASSTGGFNTGELFF.

The CDR3 loop is CASGWGQGLDEQYF. The CDR3 DNA reads TGTGCCAGCGGTTGGGGACAGGGTCTCGACGAGCAGTACTTC. The genes are TRBV2 and TRBJ2-7; 9 bases align to TRBD1. V gave up 8 bases and J gave up 5 bases; unmatched junction bases: 10. The CDR3 is made up of 14 amino acids. Germline V gene sequence: CDR1 SNHLY, CDR2 FYNNEI.

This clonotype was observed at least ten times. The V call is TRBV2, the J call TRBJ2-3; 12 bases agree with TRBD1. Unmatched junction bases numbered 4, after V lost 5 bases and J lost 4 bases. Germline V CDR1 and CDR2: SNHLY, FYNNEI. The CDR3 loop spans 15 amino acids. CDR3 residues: CASSSRDRGPDTQYF. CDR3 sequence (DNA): TGTGCCAGCAGTTCCCGGGACAGGGGGCCAGATACGCAGTATTTT. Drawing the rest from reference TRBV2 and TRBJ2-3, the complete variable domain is EPEVTQTPSHQVTQMGQEVILRCVPISNHLYFYWYRQILGQKVEFLVSFYNNEISEKSEIFDDQFSVERPDGSNFTLKIRSTKLEDSAMYFCASSSRDRGPDTQYFGPGTRLTVL.

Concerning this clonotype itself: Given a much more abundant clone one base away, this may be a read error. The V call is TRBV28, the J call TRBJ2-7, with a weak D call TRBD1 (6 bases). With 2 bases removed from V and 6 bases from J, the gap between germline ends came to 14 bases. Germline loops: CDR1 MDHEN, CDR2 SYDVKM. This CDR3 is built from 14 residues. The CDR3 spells CASSLGAGVCEQYF. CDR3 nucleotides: TGTGCCAGCAGTTTAGGTGCAGGGGTTTGCGAGCAGTACTTC.

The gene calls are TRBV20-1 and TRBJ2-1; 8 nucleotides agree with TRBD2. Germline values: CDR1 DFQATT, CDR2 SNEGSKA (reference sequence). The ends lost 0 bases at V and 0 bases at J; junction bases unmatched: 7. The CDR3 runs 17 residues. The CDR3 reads CSARDWQRGSSYNEQFF. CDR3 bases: TGCAGTGCTAGAGATTGGCAGCGGGGGAGCTCCTACAATGAGCAGTTCTTC.

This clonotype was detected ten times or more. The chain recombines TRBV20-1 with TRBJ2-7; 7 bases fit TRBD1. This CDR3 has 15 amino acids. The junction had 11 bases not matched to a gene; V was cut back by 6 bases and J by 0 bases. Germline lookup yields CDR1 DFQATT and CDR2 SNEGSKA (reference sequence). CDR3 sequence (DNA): TGCAGTGCCACTTCGACAGGGCTAATCTCCTACGAGCAGTACTTC. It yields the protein CSATSTGLISYEQYF.

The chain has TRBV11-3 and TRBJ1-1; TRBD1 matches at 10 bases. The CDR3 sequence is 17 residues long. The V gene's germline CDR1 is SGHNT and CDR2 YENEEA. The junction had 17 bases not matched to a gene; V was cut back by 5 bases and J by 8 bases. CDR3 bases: TGTGCCAGCAGCCTATCCGGGACAGGGGCCCGACGGACAGAAGCTTTCTTT. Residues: CASSLSGTGARRTEAFF.

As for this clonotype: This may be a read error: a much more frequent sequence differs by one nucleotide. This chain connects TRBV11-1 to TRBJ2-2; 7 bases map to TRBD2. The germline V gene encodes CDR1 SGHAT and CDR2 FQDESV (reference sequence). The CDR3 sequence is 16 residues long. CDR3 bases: TGTGCCAGCAGCTTAGCCTCCGGGACTATCACCGGGGAGCTGTCTTTT. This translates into CASSLASGTITGELSF.

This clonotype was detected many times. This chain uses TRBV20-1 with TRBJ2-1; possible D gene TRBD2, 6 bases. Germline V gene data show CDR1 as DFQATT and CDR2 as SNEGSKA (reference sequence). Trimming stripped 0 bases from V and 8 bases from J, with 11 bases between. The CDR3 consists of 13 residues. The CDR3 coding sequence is TGCAGTGCTAGAGAGGCTAGCGCCTATGAGCAGTTCTTC. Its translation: CSAREASAYEQFF.

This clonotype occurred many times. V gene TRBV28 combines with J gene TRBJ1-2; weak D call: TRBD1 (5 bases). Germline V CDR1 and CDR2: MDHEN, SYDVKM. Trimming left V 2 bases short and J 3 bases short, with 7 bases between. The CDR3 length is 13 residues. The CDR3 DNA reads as TGTGCCAGCAGTTTAAAGACAGACTATGGCTACACCTTC. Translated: CASSLKTDYGYTF.

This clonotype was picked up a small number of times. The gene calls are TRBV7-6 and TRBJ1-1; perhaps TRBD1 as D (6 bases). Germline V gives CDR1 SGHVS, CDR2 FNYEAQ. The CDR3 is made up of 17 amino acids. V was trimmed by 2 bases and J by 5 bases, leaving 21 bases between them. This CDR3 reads CASSLSKGEIFWTEAFF. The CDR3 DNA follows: TGTGCCAGCAGCTTAAGTAAGGGGGAAATTTTCTGGACTGAAGCTTTCTTT.

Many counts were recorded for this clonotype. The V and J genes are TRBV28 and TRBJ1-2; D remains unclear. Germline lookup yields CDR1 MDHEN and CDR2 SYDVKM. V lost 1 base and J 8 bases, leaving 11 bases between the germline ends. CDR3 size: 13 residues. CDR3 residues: CASSLLTSWGYTF. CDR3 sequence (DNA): TGTGCCAGCAGTTTATTGACTTCTTGGGGCTACACCTTC.

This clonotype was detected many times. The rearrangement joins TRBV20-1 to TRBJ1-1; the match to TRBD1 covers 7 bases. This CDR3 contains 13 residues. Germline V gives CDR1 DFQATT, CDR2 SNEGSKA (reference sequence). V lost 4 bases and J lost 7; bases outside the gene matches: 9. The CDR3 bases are TGCAGTGCTACTAGGGACAGAGCATATGAAGCTTTCTTT. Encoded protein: CSATRDRAYEAFF.

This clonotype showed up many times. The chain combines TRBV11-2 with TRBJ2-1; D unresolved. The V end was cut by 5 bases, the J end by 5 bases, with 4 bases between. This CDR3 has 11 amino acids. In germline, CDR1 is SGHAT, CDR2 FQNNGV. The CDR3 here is CASSQHNEQFF. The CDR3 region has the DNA TGTGCCAGCAGCCAGCACAATGAGCAGTTCTTC.

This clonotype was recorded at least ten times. CDR3 bases: TGCAGTGCTACCCGGGACAGTGAAGGCTATGGCTACACCTTC. Protein sequence: CSATRDSEGYGYTF. The rearrangement links TRBV20-1 to TRBJ1-2, with 7 bases that match TRBD1. Per the germline V gene, CDR1 is DFQATT and CDR2 is SNEGSKA (reference sequence). The CDR3 loop spans 14 amino acids. J was trimmed by 4 bases and V by 4 bases; bases with no gene match: 9.